One and the same sample provided the 17 T cell receptor beta chains below, sequenced in a study of CD8 T cells in ankylosing spondylitis. Each CDR3 protein is one row after TCRdb ran MiXCR on the 5' RACE reads. The sample lists about 250,000 distinct CDR3 sequences, under 20% occurring once. The sample consisted of blood, either unsorted or a sorted T cell fraction (not recorded which). All receptors come from a male donor with ankylosing spondylitis or in good health (not recorded which).

This rearrangement joins TRBV20-1 to TRBJ2-1; 8 positions agree with TRBD2. CDR3 length: 13 amino acids. In germline, CDR1 is DFQATT, CDR2 SNEGSKA (reference sequence). CDR3 nucleotide sequence: TGCAGCGGGGGGGGACTACCTTTAAATGAGCAGTTCTTC. It encodes CSGGGLPLNEQFF.

In its sample, this clonotype was seen a few times. The rearrangement joins TRBV14 to TRBJ2-1; 11 bases match TRBD2. Germline V gives CDR1 SGHDN, CDR2 FVKESK. Trimming at V came to 0 bases and at J to 8 bases, leaving 6 bases not matched to a gene. The CDR3 has 16 residues. The CDR3 coding sequence is TGTGCCAGCAGCCAAGATGGGCTAGCGGGAGGCTATGAGCAGTTCTTC. This sequence encodes CASSQDGLAGGYEQFF.

The genes are TRBV29-1 and TRBJ2-6, with D possibly being TRBD1 (5 bases). This CDR3 is 14 amino acids long. Germline V gene lookup returns CDR1 SQVTM and CDR2 ANQGSEA. Trimming cost V 6 bases and J 0 bases, with 9 bases left between them. CDR3 bases: TGCAGCGTCGACAGTATCTCTGGGGCCAACGTCCTGACTTTC. It translates to CSVDSISGANVLTF.

This clonotype has just a few counts. V usage is TRBV9 and J usage is TRBJ1-2; D not certain. This CDR3 region has 15 residues. Germline CDR1 and CDR2: SGDLS and YYNGEE. V lost 3 bases and J 1 base, leaving 13 bases between the germline ends. DNA for the CDR3: TGTGCCAGCAGCGGGGAAAGACTATTTAACTATGGCTACACCTTC. Amino acid sequence: CASSGERLFNYGYTF. The variable domain in full, with the rest retrieved from reference TRBV9 and TRBJ1-2, is DSGVTQTPKHLITATGQRVTLRCSPRSGDLSVYWYQQSLDQGLQFLIQYYNGEERAKGNILERFSAQQFPDLHSELNLSSLELGDSALYFCASSGERLFNYGYTFGSGTRLTVV.

This clonotype turned up a few times. The V call is TRBV6-1, the J call TRBJ2-1, with 9 bases matching TRBD1. Germline CDR1 MNHNS, CDR2 SASEGT. Trimming took 6 bases from V and 4 from J; bases not matched to a gene: 7. The CDR3 has 15 residues. Here the CDR3 DNA reads TGTGCCAGCAGCACCGGGACAGGGTCATACAATGAGCAGTTCTTC. Residues: CASSTGTGSYNEQFF.

This clonotype was picked up one time. The gene calls are TRBV5-1 and TRBJ2-5; D unclear. This CDR3 has 12 residues. With 4 bases removed from V and 5 bases from J, the gap between germline ends came to 9 bases. Germline V CDR1 and CDR2: SGHRS, YFSETQ. The DNA of the CDR3 is TGCGCCAGCAGCGGGATGACGGAGACCCAGTACTTC. This encodes CASSGMTETQYF.

The chain has TRBV28 and TRBJ2-3; 7 nucleotides line up with TRBD2. With V trimmed by 5 bases and J by 5 bases, 10 bases remained unmatched. This CDR3 is 15 amino acids long. Germline V CDR1 and CDR2: MDHEN, SYDVKM. The DNA of the CDR3 is TGTGCCAGCAGTGCTAGCGGTACGACGGGAGATACGCAGTATTTT. Encoded protein: CASSASGTTGDTQYF.

This clonotype appeared a few times. The CDR3 region is CASSSVGDTQYF. In DNA, the CDR3 is TGTGCCAGCAGCTCCGTTGGAGATACGCAGTATTTT. V is TRBV7-8 and J is TRBJ2-3; D not certain. The CDR3 covers 12 residues. The germline V gene has CDR1 SGHVS and CDR2 FQNEAQ. The V gene lost 4 bases and the J gene lost 5 bases, with 7 bases spanning the gap.

The rearrangement joins TRBV4-3 to TRBJ2-7; TRBD1 agrees at 11 bases. The germline CDR1 and CDR2 sequences are LGHNA and YSLEER. The CDR3 is 15 residues long. J was trimmed by 5 bases and V by 3 bases; bases with no gene match: 6. CDR3 DNA: TGCGCCAGCAGCCAGACGGGACAGGGGGTCCACGAGCAGTACTTC. This sequence encodes CASSQTGQGVHEQYF.

CDR3 sequence: CATTGDSQRADTGELFF. The CDR3 nucleotides are TGTGCCACCACAGGGGACAGTCAGAGGGCGGACACCGGGGAGCTGTTTTTT. The rearrangement joins TRBV10-3 to TRBJ2-2; TRBD1 matches at 7 bases. CDR3 size: 17 residues. Germline V CDR1 and CDR2: ENHRY, SYGVKD. V lost 10 bases to trimming and J lost 3 bases; unmatched junction nucleotides: 17.

There are a few counts of this clonotype. The chain recombines TRBV10-3 with TRBJ2-5; maybe TRBD2 (6 bases). This CDR3 is built from 17 residues. Germline V CDR1 and CDR2: ENHRY, SYGVKD. Deletions cut 6 bases from V and 1 base from J, with 21 bases between. Written as DNA, the CDR3 is TGTGCCATCAGACCCGACTATGGGGGAGGCCTCCAAGAGACCCAGTACTTC. Its translation is CAIRPDYGGGLQETQYF.

This clonotype was counted ten times or more. The chain combines TRBV15 with TRBJ1-3; 9 bases agree with TRBD1. In germline, CDR1 is LNHNV, CDR2 YYDKDF (reference sequence). The CDR3 runs to 16 residues. The ends lost 3 bases at V and 2 bases at J; junction bases unmatched: 5. Here the CDR3 reads CATSSMGTGTGNTIYF. The CDR3 DNA reads as TGTGCCACCAGCAGCATGGGGACAGGGACTGGAAACACCATATATTTT. The complete variable domain, with remaining parts taken from reference TRBV15 and TRBJ1-3, reads DAMVIQNPRYQVTQFGKPVTLSCSQTLNHNVMYWYQQKSSQAPKLLFHYYDKDFNNEADTPDNFQSRRPNTSFCFLDIRSPGLGDTAMYLCATSSMGTGTGNTIYFGEGSWLTVV.

This clonotype has a count of ten or more. The chain combines TRBV6-5 with TRBJ2-7, with 10 bases lining up with TRBD2. V shed 4 bases and J 5 bases; nucleotides not matched to a gene: 5. CDR1 and CDR2 (germline): MNHEY, SVGAGI. This CDR3 has 14 amino acids. CDR3 protein: CASSFLAGVHEQYF. The CDR3 DNA reads as TGTGCCAGCAGTTTTCTAGCGGGAGTCCACGAGCAGTACTTC.

CDR3 sequence (DNA): TGTGCCAGCAGTTGGAACGACAAATCATGGCATTTT. Its translation: CASSWNDKSWHF. This chain joins TRBV12-3 or TRBV12-4 and TRBJ1-5; D gene uncertain. The ends were cut back, 4 bases at V and 15 bases at J, with 16 bases in the middle. CDR3 length equals 12 residues.

This clonotype was seen many times. This sequence joins TRBV20-1 and TRBJ2-7, with 9 bases aligning to TRBD2. Per the germline V gene, CDR1 is DFQATT and CDR2 is SNEGSKA (reference sequence). The CDR3 has 14 residues. Losses at the gene ends were 7 bases for V and 2 bases for J; bases not matched to a gene: 9. This CDR3 is CSVPSGRFPYEQYF. The CDR3 coding sequence is TGCAGTGTCCCAAGCGGGAGGTTCCCCTACGAGCAGTACTTC.

The table lists this clonotype with a few counts. A junction boundary mismatches the germline segment, possibly from a read error. The CDR3 DNA reads as TGTGCTAGCAGCTTAGCGCGTCTAGCTTTTGCCTACGAGCAGTACTTC. This codes for CASSLARLAFAYEQYF. The rearrangement links TRBV7-7 to TRBJ2-7, with D perhaps matching TRBD2 (5 bases). CDR3 size: 16 residues. The germline V gene encodes CDR1 SSHAT and CDR2 FNYEAQ (reference sequence).

The rearrangement links TRBV29-1 to TRBJ2-7; D remains unclear. V was pared by 4 bases and J by 1 base, with 11 bases between. Germline CDR1 reads SQVTM; CDR2 reads ANQGSEA. This CDR3 is built from 13 residues. The CDR3 spells CSVVAEPSYEQYF. CDR3 DNA sequence: TGCAGCGTTGTCGCAGAACCATCCTACGAGCAGTACTTC.